This T cell receptor beta chain was sequenced during a study of OX40 agonist ivuxolimab in advanced cancers. Study in general: Earlier anti-PD-1, anti-PD-L1 or anti-CTLA-4 therapy was permitted; less than 50% had received some.

To note about this clone: The target antigen is unknown.

With 7 bases removed from V and 2 bases from J, the gap between germline ends came to 14 bases. The CDR3 runs 14 residues. The germline V gene has CDR1 SNHLY and CDR2 FYNNEI. Assay used: immunoSEQ multiplex PCR; TCRdb lists only in-frame clones, some missing. The sample has 70,000 or so clones; about nine tenths are singletons. Whole-study results and caveats: There were, on average, more expanded clones in CD8+ T cells than in CD4+.

Sequencing was performed on CD4+ or CD8+ T cells sorted from blood, taken in a trial of the OX40 agonist ivuxolimab. The chain combines TRBV2 with TRBJ1-1, with a weak D call TRBD1 (5 bases). The receptor was isolated from an adult with an advanced solid tumor such as melanoma, head and neck, liver or kidney cancer. CDR3 in amino acids: CASMIIRDNTEAFF. Written as DNA, the CDR3 is TGTGCCAGCATGATTATTAGGGACAACACTGAAGCTTTCTTT. Filled out from reference TRBV2 and TRBJ1-1, the complete variable domain reads EPEVTQTPSHQVTQMGQEVILRCVPISNHLYFYWYRQILGQKVEFLVSFYNNEISEKSEIFDDQFSVERPDGSNFTLKIRSTKLEDSAMYFCASMIIRDNTEAFFGQGTRLTVV.